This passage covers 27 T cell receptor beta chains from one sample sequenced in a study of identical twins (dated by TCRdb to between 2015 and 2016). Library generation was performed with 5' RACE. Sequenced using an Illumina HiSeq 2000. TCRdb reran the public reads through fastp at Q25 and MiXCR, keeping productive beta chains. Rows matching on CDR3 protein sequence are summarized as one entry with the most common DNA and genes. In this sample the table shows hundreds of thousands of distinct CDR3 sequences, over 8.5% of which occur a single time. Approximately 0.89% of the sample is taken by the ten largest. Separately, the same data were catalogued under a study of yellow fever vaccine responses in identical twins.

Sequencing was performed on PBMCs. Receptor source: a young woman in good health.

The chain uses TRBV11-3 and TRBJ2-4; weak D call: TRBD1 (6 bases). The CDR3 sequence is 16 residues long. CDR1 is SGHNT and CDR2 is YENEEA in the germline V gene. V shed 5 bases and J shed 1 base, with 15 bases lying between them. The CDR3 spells CASSRSGAEAKNIQYF. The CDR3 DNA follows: TGTGCCAGCAGCCGGTCAGGGGCTGAGGCCAAAAACATTCAGTACTTC.

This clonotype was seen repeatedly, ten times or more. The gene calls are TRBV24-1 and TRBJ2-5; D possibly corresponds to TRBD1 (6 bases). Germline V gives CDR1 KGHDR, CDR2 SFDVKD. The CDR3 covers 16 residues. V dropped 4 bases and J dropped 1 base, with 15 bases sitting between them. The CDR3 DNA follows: TGTGCCACCAGTGAAGGGAACAGGGCCCGCCAAGAGACCCAGTACTTC. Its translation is CATSEGNRARQETQYF.

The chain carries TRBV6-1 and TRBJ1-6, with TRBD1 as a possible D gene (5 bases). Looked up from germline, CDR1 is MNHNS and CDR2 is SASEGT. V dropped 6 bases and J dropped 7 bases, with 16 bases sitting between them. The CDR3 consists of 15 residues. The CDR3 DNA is TGTGCCAGCAGGTCCAGGGCAGGCCTGAATTCACCCCTCCACTTT. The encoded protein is CASRSRAGLNSPLHF.

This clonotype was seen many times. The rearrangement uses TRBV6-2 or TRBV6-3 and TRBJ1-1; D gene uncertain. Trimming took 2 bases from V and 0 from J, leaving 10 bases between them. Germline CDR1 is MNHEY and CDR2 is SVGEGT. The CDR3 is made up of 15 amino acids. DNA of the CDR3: TGTGCCAGCAGTTACAATCCGAAAATGAACACTGAAGCTTTCTTT. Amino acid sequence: CASSYNPKMNTEAFF.

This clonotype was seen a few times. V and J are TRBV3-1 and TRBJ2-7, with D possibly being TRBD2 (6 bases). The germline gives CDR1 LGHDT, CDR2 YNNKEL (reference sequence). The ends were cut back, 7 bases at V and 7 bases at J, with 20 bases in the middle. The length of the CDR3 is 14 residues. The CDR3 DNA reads TGTGCCAGCATCTCAGGGACGGGAGCAGGGGAGCAGTACTTC. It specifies CASISGTGAGEQYF.

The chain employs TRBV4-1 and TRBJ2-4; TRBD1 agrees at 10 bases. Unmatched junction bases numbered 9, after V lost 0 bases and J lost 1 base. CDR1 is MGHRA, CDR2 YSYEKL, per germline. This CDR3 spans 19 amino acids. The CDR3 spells CASSQDPGTGVVAKNIQYF. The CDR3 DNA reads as TGCGCCAGCAGCCAAGATCCGGGGACAGGGGTGGTGGCCAAAAACATTCAGTACTTC.

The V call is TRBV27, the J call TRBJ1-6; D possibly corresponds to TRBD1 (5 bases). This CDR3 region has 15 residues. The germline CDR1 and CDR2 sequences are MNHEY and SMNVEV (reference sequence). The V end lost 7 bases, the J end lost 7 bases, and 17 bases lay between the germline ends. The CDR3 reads CASTQPYGGNSPLHF. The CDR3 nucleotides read TGTGCCAGCACCCAGCCTTACGGGGGAAATTCACCCCTCCACTTT.

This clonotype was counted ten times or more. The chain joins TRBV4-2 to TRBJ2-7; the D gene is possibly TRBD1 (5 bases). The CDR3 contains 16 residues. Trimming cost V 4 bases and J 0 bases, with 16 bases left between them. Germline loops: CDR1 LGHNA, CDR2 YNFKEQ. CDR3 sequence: CASSLLTDASSYEQYF. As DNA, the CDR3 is TGTGCCAGCAGCCTCCTGACAGATGCAAGCTCCTACGAGCAGTACTTC.

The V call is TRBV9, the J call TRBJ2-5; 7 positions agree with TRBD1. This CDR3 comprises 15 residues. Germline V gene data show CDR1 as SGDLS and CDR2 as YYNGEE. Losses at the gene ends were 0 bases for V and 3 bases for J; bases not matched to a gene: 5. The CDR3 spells CASSVAGTAKETQYF. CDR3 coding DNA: TGTGCCAGCAGCGTAGCGGGGACAGCAAAAGAGACCCAGTACTTC.

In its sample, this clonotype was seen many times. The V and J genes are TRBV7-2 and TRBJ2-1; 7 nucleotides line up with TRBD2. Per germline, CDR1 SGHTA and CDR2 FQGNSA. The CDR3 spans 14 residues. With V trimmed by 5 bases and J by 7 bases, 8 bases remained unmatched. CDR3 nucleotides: TGTGCCAGCAGCAAAAGGGGACTATGGAATGAGCAGTTCTTC. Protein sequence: CASSKRGLWNEQFF.

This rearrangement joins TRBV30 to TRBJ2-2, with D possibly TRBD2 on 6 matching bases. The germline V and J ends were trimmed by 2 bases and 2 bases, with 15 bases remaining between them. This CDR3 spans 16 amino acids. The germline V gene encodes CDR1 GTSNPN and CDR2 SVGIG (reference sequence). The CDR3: CAWSTRDWFNTGELFF. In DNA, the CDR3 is TGTGCCTGGAGTACCCGGGACTGGTTCAACACCGGGGAGCTGTTTTTT. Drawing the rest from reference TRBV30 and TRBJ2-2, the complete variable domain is SQTIHQWPATLVQPVGSPLSLECTVEGTSNPNLYWYRQAAGRGLQLLFYSVGIGQISSEVPQNLSASRPQDRQFILSSKKLLLSDSGFYLCAWSTRDWFNTGELFFGEGSRLTVL.

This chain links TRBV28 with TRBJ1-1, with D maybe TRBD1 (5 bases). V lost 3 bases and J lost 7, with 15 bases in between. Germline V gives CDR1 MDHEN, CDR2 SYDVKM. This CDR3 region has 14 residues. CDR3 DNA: TGTGCCAGCAGTTTCCCCGGACAATTTTTTGAAGCTTTCTTT. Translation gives CASSFPGQFFEAFF.

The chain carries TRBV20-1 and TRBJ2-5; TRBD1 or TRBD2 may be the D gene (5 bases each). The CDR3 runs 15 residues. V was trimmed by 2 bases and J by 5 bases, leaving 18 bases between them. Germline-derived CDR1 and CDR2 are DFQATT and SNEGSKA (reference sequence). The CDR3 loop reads CSARSDRKTGETQYF. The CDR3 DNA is TGCAGTGCTAGATCTGACAGAAAAACGGGGGAGACCCAGTACTTC.

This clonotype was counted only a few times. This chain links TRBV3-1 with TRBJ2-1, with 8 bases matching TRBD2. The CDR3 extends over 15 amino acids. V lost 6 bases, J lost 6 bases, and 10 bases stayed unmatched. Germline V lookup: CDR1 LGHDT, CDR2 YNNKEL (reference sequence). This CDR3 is CASSPTGGRGNEQFF. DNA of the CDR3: TGTGCCAGCAGTCCAACGGGGGGGCGGGGCAATGAGCAGTTCTTC.

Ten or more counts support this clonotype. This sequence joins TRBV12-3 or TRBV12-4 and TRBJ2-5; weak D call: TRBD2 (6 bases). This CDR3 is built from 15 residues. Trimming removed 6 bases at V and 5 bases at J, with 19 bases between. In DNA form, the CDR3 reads TGTGCCAGCAGAGACGTAATAGCGGACCGGGAGACCCAGTACTTC. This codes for CASRDVIADRETQYF.

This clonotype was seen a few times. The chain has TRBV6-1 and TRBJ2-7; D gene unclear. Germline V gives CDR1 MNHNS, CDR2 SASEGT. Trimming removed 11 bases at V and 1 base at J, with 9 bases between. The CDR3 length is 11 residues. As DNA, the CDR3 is TGTGCCGCCAGCAGATCCTACGAGCAGTACTTC. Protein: CAASRSYEQYF.

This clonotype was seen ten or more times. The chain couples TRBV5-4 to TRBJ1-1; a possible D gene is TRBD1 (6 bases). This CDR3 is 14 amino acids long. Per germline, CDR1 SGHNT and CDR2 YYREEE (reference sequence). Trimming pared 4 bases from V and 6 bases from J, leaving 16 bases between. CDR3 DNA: TGTGCCAGCAGCCCCCGGGACGGGGGCCCTGAAGCTTTCTTT. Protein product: CASSPRDGGPEAFF.

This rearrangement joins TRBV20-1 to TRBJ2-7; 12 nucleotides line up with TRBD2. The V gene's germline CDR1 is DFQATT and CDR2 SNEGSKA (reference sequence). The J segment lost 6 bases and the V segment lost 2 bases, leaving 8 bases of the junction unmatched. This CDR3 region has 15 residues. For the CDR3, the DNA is TGCAGTGCTAGACAACCCCTAGCGGGAGGGCTCGAGCAGTACTTC. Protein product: CSARQPLAGGLEQYF.

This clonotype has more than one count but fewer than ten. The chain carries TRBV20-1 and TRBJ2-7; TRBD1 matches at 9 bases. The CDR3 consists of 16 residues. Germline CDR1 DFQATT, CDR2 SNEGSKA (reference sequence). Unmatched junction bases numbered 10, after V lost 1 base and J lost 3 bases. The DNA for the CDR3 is TGCAGTGCTAGAGTCGGGGCGACAGGGGGAAGCTACGAGCAGTACTTC. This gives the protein CSARVGATGGSYEQYF.

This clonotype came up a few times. The CDR3 DNA sequence: TGCGCCAGCAGCCGCGAACCGGGACTAGTCTCTATCAATGAGCAGTTCTTC. Residues: CASSREPGLVSINEQFF. This chain links TRBV5-1 with TRBJ2-1, with 8 bases lining up with TRBD2. The germline CDR1 and CDR2 sequences are SGHRS and YFSETQ. The CDR3 has 17 amino acids. V shed 4 bases and J 6 bases; nucleotides not matched to a gene: 15.

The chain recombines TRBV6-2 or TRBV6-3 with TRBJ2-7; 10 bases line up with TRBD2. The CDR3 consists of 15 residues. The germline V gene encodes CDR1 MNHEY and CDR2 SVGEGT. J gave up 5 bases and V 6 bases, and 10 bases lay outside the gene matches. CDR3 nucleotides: TGTGCCAGCAGGGCTTTGGCTAGCGGGAGCCACGAGCAGTACTTC. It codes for CASRALASGSHEQYF.

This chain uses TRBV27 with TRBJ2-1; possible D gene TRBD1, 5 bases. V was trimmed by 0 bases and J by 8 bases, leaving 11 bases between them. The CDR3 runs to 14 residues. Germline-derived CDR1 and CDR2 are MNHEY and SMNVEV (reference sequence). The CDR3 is CASSLSAGYYEQFF. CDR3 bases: TGTGCCAGCAGTTTATCTGCAGGGTATTATGAGCAGTTCTTC.

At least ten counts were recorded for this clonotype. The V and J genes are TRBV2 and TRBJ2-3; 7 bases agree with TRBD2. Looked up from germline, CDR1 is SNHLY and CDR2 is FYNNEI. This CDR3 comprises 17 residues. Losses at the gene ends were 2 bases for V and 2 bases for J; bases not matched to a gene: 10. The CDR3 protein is CASSERAGAGFTDTQYF. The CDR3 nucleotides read TGTGCCAGCAGTGAAAGGGCGGGAGCGGGATTCACAGATACGCAGTATTTT.

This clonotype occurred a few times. CDR3 bases: TGTGCCAGCAGTATCCTAACTAGCGGGAGTTTCAATGAGCAGTTCTTC. As protein: CASSILTSGSFNEQFF. The chain has TRBV12-3 or TRBV12-4 and TRBJ2-1, with 11 bases that match TRBD2. The CDR3 runs 16 residues. The V segment lost 5 bases and the J segment 6 bases; nucleotides outside the gene matches: 9.

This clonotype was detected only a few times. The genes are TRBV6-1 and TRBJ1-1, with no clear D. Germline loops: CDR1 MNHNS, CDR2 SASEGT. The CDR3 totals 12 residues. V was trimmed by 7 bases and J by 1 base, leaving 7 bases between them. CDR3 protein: CASTRWNTEAFF. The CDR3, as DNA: TGTGCCAGCACCCGGTGGAACACTGAAGCTTTCTTT.

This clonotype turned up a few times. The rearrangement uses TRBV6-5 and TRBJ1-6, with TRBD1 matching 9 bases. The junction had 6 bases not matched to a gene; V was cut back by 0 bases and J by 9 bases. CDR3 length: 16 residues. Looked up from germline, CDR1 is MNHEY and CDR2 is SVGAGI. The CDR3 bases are TGTGCCAGCAGTTACTCGGAGCCGGACAGGGGTTCACCCCTCCACTTT. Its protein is CASSYSEPDRGSPLHF.

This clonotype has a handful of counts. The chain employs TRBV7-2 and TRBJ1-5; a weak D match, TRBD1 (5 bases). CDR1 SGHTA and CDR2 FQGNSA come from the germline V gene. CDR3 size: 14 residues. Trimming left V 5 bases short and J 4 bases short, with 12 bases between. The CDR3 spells CASSTGTLNQPQHF. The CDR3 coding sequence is TGTGCCAGCAGCACTGGGACCCTGAATCAGCCCCAGCATTTT.